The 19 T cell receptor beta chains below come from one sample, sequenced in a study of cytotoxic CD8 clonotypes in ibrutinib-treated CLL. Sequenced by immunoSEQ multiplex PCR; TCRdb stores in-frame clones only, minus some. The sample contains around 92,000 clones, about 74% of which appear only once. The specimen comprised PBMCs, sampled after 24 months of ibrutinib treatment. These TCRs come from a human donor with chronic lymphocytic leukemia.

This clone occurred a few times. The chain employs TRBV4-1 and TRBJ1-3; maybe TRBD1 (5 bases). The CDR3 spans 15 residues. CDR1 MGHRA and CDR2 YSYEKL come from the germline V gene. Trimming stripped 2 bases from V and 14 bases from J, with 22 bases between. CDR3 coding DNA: TGCGCCAGCAGCCAACCTGATATACGCACAGGCTCCCTATATTTT. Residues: CASSQPDIRTGSLYF.

This CDR3 reads CASSDRKKQGSTDTQYF. The DNA of the CDR3 is TGCGCCAGCAGTGACCGGAAAAAGCAGGGGAGCACAGATACGCAGTATTTT. The J gene is TRBJ2-3, the V gene TRBV10-1, with D tentatively TRBD1 (6 bases). The CDR3 has 17 amino acids. Per the germline V gene, CDR1 is WNHNN and CDR2 is SYGVQD (reference sequence). Trimming stripped 3 bases from V and 0 bases from J, with 16 bases between.

The CDR3 region has the DNA TGTGCCAGCAGGGCCCCACTAGCGGGAGTCGGCGAGCAGTACTTC. Its protein product is CASRAPLAGVGEQYF. This chain uses TRBV2 with TRBJ2-7, with 11 bases fitting TRBD2. Germline V gene data show CDR1 as SNHLY and CDR2 as FYNNEI. The trim removed 6 bases at V and 6 bases at J, leaving 10 bases unmatched. The CDR3 has 15 residues.

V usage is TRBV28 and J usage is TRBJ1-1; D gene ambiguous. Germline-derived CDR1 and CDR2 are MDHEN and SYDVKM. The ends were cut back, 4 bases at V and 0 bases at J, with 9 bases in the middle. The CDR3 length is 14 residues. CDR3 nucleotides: TGTGCCAGCAGTTCTGCAGCCATGAACACTGAAGCTTTCTTT. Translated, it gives CASSSAAMNTEAFF. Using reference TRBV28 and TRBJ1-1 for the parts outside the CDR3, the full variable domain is DVKVTQSSRYLVKRTGEKVFLECVQDMDHENMFWYRQDPGLGLRLIYFSYDVKMKEKGDIPEGYSVSREKKERFSLILESASTNQTSMYLCASSSAAMNTEAFFGQGTRLTVV.

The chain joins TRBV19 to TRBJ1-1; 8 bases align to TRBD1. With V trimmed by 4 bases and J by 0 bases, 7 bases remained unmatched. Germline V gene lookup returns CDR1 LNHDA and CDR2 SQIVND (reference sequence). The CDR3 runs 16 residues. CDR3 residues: CASSTRTGSMNTEAFF. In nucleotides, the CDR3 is TGTGCCAGTAGTACAAGGACAGGGAGCATGAACACTGAAGCTTTCTTT.

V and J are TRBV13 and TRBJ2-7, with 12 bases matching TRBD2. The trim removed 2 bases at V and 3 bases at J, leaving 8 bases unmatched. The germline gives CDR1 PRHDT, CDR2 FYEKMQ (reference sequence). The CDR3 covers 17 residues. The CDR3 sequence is CASSLSNLAGGRYEQYF. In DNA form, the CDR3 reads TGTGCCAGCAGCTTATCCAACCTAGCGGGAGGGCGCTACGAGCAGTACTTC.

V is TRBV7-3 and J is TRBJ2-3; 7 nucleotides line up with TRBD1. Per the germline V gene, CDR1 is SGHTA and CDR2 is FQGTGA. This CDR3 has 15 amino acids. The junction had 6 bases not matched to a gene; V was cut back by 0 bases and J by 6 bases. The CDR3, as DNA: TGTGCCAGCAGCTTAACGGCGTTAGGGGGCGATACGCAGTATTTT. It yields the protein CASSLTALGGDTQYF.

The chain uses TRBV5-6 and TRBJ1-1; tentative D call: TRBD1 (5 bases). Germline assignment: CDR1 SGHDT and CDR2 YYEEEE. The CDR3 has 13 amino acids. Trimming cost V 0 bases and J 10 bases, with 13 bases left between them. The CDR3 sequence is CASSLGRDGRAFF. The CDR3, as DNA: TGTGCCAGCAGCTTGGGCCGGGACGGTCGAGCTTTCTTT. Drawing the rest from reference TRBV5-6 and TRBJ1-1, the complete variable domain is DAGVTQSPTHLIKTRGQQVTLRCSPKSGHDTVSWYQQALGQGPQFIFQYYEEEERQRGNFPDRFSGHQFPNYSSELNVNALLLGDSALYLCASSLGRDGRAFFGQGTRLTVV.

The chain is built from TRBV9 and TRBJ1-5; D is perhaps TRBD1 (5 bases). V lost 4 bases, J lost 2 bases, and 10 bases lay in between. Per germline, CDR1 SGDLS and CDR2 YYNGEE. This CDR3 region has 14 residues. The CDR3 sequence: CASSPGGRNQPQHF. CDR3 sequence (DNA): TGTGCCAGCAGCCCCGGGGGTCGCAATCAGCCCCAGCATTTT.

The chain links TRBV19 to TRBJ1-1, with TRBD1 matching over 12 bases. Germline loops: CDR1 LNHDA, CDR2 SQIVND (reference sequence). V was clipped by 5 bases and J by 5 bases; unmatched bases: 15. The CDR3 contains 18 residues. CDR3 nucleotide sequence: TGTGCCAGTAGTCCCCCGGGACAGGGGGCGATGGTAATTACTGAAGCTTTCTTT. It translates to CASSPPGQGAMVITEAFF.

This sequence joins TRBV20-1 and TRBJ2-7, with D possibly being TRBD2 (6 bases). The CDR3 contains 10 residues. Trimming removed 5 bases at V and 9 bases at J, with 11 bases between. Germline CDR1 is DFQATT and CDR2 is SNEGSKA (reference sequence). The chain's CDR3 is CSAAAGTQYF. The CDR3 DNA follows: TGCAGTGCTGCCGCGGGGACGCAGTACTTC.

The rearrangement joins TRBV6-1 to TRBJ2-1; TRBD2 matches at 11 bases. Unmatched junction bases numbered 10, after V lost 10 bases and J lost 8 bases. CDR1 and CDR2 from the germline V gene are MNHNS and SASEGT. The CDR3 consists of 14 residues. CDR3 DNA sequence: TGTGCCACCGCTGCTAGCGGGAGGATCGATGAGCAGTTCTTC. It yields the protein CATAASGRIDEQFF.

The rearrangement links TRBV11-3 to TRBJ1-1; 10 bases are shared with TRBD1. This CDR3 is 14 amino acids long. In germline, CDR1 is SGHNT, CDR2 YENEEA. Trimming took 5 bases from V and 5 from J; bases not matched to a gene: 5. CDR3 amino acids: CASSKGTGATEAFF. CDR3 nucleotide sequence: TGTGCCAGCAGCAAAGGGACAGGGGCGACTGAAGCTTTCTTT.

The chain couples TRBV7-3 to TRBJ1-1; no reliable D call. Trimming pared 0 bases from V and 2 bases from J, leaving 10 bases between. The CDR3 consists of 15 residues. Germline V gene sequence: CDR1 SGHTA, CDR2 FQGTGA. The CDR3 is CASSLTGNVNTEAFF. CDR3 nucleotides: TGTGCCAGCAGCTTAACGGGAAATGTCAACACTGAAGCTTTCTTT.

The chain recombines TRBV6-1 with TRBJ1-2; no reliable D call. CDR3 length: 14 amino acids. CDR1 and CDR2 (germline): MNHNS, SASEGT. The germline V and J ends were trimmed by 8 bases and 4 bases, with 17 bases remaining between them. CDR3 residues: CASDQAAGAYGYTF. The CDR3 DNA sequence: TGTGCCAGCGATCAAGCCGCAGGAGCCTATGGCTACACCTTC.

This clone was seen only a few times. As DNA, the CDR3 is TGTGCCAGCAGCGTAGGCACAGATACGCAGTATTTT. Amino acids: CASSVGTDTQYF. The V call is TRBV9, the J call TRBJ2-3; D unresolved. Trimming cost V 0 bases and J 1 base, with 0 bases left between them. Germline assignment: CDR1 SGDLS and CDR2 YYNGEE. This CDR3 has 12 amino acids.

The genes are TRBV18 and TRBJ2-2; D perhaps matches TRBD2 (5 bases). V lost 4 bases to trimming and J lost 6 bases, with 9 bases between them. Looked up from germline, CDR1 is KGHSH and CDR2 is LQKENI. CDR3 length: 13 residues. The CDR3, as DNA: TGTGCCAGCTCACTCGGAGGCGCCGGGGAGCTGTTTTTT. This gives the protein CASSLGGAGELFF.

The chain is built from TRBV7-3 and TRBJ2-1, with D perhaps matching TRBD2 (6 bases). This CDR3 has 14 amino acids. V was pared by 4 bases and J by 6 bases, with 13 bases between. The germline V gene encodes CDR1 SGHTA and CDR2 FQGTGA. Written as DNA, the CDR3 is TGTGCCAGCAGCTCCAAGGGACTGGCCAATGAGCAGTTCTTC. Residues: CASSSKGLANEQFF. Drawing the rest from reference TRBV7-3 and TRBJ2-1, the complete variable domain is GAGVSQTPSNKVTEKGKYVELRCDPISGHTALYWYRQSLGQGPEFLIYFQGTGAADDSGLPNDRFFAVRPEGSVSTLKIQRTERGDSAVYLCASSSKGLANEQFFGPGTRLTVL.

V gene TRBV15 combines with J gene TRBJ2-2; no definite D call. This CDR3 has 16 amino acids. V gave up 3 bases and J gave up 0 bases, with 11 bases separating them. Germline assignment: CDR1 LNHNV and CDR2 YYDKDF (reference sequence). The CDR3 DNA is TGTGCCACCAGCAGGAACGAGGCGGCGAACACCGGGGAGCTGTTTTTT. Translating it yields CATSRNEAANTGELFF.